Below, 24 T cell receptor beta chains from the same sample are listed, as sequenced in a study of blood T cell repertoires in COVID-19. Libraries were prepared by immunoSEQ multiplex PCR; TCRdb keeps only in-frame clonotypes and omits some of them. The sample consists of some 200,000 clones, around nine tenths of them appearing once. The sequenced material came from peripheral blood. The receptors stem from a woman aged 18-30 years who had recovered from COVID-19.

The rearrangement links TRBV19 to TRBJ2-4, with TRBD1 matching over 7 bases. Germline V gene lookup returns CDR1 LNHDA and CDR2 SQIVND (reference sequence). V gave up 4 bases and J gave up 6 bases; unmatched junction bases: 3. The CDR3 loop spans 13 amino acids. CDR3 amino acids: CASSTDRLNIQYF. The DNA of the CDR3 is TGTGCCAGTAGTACGGACAGGCTAAACATTCAGTACTTC.

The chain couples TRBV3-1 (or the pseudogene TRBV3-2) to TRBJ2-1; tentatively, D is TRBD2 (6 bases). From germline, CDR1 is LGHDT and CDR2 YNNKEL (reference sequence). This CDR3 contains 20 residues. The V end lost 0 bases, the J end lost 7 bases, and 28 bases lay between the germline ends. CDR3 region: CASSQERVSEERGGVNEQFF. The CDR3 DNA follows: TGTGCCAGCAGCCAAGAACGGGTGAGCGAGGAACGAGGCGGGGTGAATGAGCAGTTCTTC.

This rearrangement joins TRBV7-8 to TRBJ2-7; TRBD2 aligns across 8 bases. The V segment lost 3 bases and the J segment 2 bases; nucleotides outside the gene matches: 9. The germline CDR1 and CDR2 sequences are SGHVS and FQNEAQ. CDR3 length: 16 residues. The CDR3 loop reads CASSFDLGRGAYEQYF. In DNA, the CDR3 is TGTGCCAGCAGCTTCGACCTCGGGCGGGGGGCCTACGAGCAGTACTTC.

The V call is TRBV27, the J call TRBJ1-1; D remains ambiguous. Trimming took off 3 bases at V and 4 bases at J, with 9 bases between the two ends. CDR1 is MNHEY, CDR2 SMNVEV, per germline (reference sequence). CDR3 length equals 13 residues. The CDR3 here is CASSFSGSTEAFF. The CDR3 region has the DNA TGTGCCAGCAGTTTCTCTGGGAGCACTGAAGCTTTCTTT.

The CDR3 coding sequence is TGTGCCAGCAGTTATTCCCCCAGGGTGGAGAACACTGAAGCTTTCTTT. It specifies CASSYSPRVENTEAFF. The rearrangement joins TRBV6-6 to TRBJ1-1; weak D call: TRBD1 (5 bases). Trimming removed 3 bases from V and 1 base from J, with 15 bases in between. Germline V lookup: CDR1 MNHNY, CDR2 SVGAGI (reference sequence). The CDR3 has 16 amino acids.

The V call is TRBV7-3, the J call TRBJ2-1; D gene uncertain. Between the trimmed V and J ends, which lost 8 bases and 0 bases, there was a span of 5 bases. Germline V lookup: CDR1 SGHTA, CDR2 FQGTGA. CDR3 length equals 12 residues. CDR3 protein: CASGTSYNEQFF. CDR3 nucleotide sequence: TGTGCCAGCGGCACCTCCTACAATGAGCAGTTCTTC.

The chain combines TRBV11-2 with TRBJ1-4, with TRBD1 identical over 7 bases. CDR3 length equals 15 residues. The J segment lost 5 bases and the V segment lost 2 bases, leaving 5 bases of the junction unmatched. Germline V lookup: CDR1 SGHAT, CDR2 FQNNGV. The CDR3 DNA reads TGTGCCAGCAGCTTAATGGCAGGGGGGAATGAAAAACTGTTTTTT. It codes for CASSLMAGGNEKLFF.

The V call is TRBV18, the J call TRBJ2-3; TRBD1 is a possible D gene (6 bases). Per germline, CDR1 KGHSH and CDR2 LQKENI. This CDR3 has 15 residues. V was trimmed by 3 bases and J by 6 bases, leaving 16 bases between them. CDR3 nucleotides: TGTGCCAGCTCACCGGCCTGGGGACATTTGGATACGCAGTATTTT. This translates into CASSPAWGHLDTQYF.

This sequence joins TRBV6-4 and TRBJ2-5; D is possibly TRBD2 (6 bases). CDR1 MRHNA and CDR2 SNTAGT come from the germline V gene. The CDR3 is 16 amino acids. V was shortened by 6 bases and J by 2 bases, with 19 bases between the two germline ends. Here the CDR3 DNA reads TGTGCCAGCAGCGACGGAACTGGTGGGGGGCAAGAGACCCAGTACTTC. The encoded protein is CASSDGTGGGQETQYF.

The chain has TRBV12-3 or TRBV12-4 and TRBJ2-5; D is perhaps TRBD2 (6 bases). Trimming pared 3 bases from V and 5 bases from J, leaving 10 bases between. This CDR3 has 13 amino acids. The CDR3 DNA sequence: TGTGCCAGCAGTTTCGGAGGGTGGGAGACCCAGTACTTC. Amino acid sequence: CASSFGGWETQYF.

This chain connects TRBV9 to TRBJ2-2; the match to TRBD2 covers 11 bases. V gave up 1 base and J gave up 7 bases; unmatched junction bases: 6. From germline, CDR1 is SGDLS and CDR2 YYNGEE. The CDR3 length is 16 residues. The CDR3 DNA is TGTGCCAGCAGCGTATTAGCGGGAGGGCCGGTCGGGGAGCTGTTTTTT. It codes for CASSVLAGGPVGELFF.

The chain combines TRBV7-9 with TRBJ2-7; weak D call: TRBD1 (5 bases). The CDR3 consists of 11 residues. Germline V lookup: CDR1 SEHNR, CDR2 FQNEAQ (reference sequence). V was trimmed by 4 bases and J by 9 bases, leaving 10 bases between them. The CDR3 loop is CASSSGAWQYF. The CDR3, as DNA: TGTGCCAGCAGCTCTGGGGCCTGGCAGTACTTC.

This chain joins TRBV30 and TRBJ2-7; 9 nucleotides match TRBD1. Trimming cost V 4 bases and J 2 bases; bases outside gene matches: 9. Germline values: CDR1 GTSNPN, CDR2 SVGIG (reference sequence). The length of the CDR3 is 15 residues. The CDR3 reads CAWTSGTGPPYEQYV. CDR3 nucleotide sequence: TGTGCCTGGACCTCTGGGACAGGGCCCCCCTACGAGCAGTACGTC.

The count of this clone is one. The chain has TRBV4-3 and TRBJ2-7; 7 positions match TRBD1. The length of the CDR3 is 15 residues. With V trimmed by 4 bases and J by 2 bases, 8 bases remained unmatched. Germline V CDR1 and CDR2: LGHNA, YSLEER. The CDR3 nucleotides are TGCGCCAGCAGCCTGCGACAGGGAGTCACCTACGAGCAGTACTTC. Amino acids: CASSLRQGVTYEQYF.

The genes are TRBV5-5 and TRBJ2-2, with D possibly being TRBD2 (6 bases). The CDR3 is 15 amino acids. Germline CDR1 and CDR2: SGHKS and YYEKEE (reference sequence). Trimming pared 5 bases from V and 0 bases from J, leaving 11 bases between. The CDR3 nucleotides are TGTGCCAGCAGTAACGGCGGGACGAACACCGGGGAGCTGTTTTTT. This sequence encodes CASSNGGTNTGELFF.

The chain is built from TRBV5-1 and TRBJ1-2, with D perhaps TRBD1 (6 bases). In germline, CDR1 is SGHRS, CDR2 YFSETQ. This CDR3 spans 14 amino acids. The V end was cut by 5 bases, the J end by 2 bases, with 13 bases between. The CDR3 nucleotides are TGCGCCAGCAGACCGGGGGGCAGCAACTATGGCTACACCTTC. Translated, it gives CASRPGGSNYGYTF.

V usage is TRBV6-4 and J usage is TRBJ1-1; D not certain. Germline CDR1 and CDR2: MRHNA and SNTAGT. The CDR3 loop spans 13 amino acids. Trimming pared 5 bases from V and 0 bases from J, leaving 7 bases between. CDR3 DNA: TGTGCCAGCAGTAATACAGTGAACACTGAAGCTTTCTTT. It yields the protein CASSNTVNTEAFF.

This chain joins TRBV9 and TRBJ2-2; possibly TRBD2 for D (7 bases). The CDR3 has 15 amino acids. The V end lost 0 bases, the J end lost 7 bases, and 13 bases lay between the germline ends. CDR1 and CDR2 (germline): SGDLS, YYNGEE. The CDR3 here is CASSVVGGHNGELFF. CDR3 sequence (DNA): TGTGCCAGCAGCGTAGTCGGGGGGCACAACGGGGAGCTGTTTTTT.

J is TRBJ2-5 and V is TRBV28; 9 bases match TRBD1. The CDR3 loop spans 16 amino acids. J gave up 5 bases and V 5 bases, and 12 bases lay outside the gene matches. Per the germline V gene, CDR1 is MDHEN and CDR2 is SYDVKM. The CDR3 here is CASSPPEGQGWETQYF. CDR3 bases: TGTGCCAGCAGTCCCCCCGAGGGACAGGGATGGGAGACCCAGTACTTC.

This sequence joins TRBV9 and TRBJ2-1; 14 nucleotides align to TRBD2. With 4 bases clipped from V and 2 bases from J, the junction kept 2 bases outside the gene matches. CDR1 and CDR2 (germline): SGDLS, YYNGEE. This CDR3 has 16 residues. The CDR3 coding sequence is TGTGCCAGCAGCCCGACTAGCGGGAGGGCCTACAATGAGCAGTTCTTC. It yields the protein CASSPTSGRAYNEQFF.

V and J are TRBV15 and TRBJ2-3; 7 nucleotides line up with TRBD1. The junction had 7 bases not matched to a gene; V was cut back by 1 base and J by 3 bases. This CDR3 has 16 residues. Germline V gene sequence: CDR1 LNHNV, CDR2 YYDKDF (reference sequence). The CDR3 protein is CATSRGTGWGTDTQYF. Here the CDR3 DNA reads TGTGCCACCAGCAGAGGGACAGGCTGGGGGACAGATACGCAGTATTTT.

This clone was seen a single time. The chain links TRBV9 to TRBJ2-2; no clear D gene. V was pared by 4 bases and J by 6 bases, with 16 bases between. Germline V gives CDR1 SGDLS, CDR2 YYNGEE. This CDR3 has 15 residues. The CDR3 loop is CASSPRVGDAGELFF. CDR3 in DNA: TGTGCCAGCAGCCCTCGAGTTGGTGATGCCGGGGAGCTGTTTTTT. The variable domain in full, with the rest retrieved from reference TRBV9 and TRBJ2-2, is DSGVTQTPKHLITATGQRVTLRCSPRSGDLSVYWYQQSLDQGLQFLIQYYNGEERAKGNILERFSAQQFPDLHSELNLSSLELGDSALYFCASSPRVGDAGELFFGEGSRLTVL.

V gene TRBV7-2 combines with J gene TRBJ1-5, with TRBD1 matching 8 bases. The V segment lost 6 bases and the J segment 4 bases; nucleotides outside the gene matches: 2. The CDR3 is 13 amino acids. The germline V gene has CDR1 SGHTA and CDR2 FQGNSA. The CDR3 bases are TGTGCCAGCAGGGGGACAGGAAATCAGCCCCAGCATTTT. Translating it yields CASRGTGNQPQHF.

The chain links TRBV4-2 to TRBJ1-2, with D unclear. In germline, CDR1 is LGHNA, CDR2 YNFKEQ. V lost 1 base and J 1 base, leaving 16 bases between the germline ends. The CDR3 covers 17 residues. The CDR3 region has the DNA TGTGCCAGCAGCCAAGTGGGAGCGGATGCCCTTAACTATGGCTACACCTTC. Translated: CASSQVGADALNYGYTF.